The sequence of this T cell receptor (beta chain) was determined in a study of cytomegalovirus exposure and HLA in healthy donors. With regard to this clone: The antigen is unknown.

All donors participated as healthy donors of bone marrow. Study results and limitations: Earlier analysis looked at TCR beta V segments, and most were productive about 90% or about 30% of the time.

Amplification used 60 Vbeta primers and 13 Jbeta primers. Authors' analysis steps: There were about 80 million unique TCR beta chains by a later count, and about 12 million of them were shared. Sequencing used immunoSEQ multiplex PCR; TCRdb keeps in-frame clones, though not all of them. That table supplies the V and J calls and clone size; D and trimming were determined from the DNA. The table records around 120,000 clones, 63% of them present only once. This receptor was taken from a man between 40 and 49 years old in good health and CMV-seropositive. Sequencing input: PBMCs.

CDR3 coding DNA: TGCGCCAGCAGCCAAGGGACAGTAGGGCACTATGGCTACACCTTC. It specifies CASSQGTVGHYGYTF. The rearrangement joins TRBV4-3 to TRBJ1-2, with a tentative D call TRBD1 (6 bases). CDR3 length: 15 amino acids. Germline CDR1 is LGHNA and CDR2 is YSLEER. With 1 base removed from V and 3 bases from J, the gap between germline ends came to 12 bases.